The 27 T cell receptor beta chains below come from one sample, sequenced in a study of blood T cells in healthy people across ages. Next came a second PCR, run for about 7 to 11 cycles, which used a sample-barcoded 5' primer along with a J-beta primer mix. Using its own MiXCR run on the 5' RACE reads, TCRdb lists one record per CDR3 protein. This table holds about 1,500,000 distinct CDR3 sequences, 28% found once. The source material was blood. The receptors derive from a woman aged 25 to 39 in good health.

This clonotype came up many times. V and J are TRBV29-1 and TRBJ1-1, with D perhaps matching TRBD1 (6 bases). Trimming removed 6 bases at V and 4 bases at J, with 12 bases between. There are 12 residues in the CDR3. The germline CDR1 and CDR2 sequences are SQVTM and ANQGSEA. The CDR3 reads CSVTGWSTEAFF. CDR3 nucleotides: TGCAGCGTGACAGGTTGGAGCACTGAAGCTTTCTTT.

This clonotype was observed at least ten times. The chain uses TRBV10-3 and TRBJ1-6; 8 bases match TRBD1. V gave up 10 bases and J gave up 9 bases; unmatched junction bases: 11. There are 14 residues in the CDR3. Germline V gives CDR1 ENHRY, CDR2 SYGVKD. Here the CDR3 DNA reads TGTGCCACCGGACAGGGCTCGTCCCCTTCACCCCTCCACTTT. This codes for CATGQGSSPSPLHF.

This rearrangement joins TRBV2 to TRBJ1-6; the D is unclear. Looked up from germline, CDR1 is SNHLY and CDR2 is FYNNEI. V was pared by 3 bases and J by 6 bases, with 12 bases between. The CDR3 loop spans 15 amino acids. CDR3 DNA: TGTGCCAGCAGTGACGGCGGGCTTCCTAATTCACCCCTCCACTTT. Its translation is CASSDGGLPNSPLHF.

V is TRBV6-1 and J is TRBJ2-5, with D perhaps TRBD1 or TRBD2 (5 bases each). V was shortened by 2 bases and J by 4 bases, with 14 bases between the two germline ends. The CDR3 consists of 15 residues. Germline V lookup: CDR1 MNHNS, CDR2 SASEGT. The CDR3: CASSETGQEVETQYF. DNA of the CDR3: TGTGCCAGCAGTGAAACGGGGCAGGAGGTAGAGACCCAGTACTTC.

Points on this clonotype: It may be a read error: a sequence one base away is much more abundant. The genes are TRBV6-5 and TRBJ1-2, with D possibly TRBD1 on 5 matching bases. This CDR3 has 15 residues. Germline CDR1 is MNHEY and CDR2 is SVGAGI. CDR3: CASSYLPASGRGCTF. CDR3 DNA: TGTGCCAGCAGTTACTTGCCCGCTTCAGGCCGGGGCTGCACCTTC.

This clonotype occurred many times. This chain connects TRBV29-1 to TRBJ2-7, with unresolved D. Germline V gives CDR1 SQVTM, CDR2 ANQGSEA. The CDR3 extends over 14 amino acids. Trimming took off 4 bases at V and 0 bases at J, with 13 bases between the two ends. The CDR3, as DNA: TGCAGCGTTGGAGAGGTTTTTGGCTCCTACGAGCAGTACTTC. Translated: CSVGEVFGSYEQYF.

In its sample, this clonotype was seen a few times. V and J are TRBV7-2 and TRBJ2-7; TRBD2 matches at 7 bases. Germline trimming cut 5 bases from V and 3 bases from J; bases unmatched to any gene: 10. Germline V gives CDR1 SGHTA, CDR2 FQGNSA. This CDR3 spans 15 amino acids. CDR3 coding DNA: TGTGCCAGCAGCATAACCGCTACTAGCGACTACGAGCAGTACTTC. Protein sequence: CASSITATSDYEQYF.

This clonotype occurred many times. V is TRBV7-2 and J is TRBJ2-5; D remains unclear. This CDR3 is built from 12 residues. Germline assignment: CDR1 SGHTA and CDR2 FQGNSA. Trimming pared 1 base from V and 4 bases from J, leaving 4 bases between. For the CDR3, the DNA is TGTGCCAGCAGCTTAGTGGGAGAGACCCAGTACTTC. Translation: CASSLVGETQYF.

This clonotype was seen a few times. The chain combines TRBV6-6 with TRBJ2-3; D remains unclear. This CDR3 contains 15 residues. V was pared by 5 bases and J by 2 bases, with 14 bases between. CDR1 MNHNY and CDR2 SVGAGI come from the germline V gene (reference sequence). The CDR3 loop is CASSPGRWDTDTQYF. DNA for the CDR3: TGTGCCAGCAGTCCAGGTCGATGGGACACAGATACGCAGTATTTT.

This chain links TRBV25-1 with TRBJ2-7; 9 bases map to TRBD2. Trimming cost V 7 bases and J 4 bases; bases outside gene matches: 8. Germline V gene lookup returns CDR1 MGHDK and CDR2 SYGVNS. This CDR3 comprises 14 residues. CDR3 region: CASISTSGLYEQYF. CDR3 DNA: TGTGCCAGCATCTCTACTAGCGGGCTGTACGAGCAGTACTTC.

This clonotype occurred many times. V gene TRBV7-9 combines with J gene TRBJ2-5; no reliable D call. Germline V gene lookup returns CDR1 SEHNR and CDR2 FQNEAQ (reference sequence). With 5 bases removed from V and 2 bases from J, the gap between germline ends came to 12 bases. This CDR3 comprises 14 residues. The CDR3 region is CASSPMGGQETQYF. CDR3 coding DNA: TGTGCCAGCAGCCCAATGGGTGGGCAAGAGACCCAGTACTTC.

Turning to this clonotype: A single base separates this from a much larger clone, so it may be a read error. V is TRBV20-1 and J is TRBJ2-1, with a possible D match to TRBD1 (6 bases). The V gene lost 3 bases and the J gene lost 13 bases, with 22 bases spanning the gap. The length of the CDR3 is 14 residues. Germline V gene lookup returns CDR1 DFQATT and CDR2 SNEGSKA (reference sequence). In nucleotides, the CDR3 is TGCAGTGCTAGCGACGAGGGGGAATCGGAGACCCAGTTCTTC. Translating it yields CSASDEGESETQFF.

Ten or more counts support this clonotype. CDR3 protein: CSVEPQNRVTHGYTF. Here the CDR3 DNA reads TGCAGCGTTGAACCCCAGAACAGGGTCACTCATGGCTACACCTTC. This chain uses TRBV29-1 with TRBJ1-2, with D possibly TRBD1 on 6 matching bases. V was clipped by 2 bases and J by 6 bases, with 19 bases between them. CDR1 SQVTM and CDR2 ANQGSEA come from the germline V gene. The CDR3 has 15 amino acids. Combining the CDR3 with reference TRBV29-1 and TRBJ1-2 gives the whole variable domain SAVISQKPSRDICQRGTSLTIQCQVDSQVTMMFWYRQQPGQSLTLIATANQGSEATYESGFVIDKFPISRPNLTFSTLTVSNMSPEDSSIYLCSVEPQNRVTHGYTFGSGTRLTVV.

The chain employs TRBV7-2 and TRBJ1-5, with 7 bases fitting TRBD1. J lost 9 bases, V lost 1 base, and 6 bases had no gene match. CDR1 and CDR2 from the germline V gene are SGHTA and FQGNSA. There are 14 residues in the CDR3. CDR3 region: CASSLGQGLGPQHF. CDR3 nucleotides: TGTGCCAGCAGCTTAGGACAGGGACTTGGGCCCCAGCATTTT.

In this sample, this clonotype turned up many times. The CDR3 region has the DNA TGCAGCGTTGAAGGACAGGGGGCCGAGACCCAGTACTTC. It encodes CSVEGQGAETQYF. The chain has TRBV29-1 and TRBJ2-5; 10 bases are a match to TRBD1. Germline CDR1 and CDR2: SQVTM and ANQGSEA. This CDR3 is 13 amino acids long. After removal of 1 base from V and 5 bases from J, the junction contained 1 base not matched to a gene.

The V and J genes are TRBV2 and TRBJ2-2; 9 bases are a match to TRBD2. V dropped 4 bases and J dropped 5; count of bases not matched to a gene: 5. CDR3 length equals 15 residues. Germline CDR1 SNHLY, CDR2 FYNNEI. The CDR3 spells CASSARAGGTGELFF. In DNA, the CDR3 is TGTGCCAGCAGTGCACGAGCGGGGGGTACCGGGGAGCTGTTTTTT.

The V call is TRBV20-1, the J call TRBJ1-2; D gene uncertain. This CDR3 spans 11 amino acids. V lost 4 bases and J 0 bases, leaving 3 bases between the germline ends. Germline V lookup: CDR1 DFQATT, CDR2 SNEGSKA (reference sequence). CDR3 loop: CSAKANYGYTF. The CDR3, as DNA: TGCAGTGCTAAAGCTAACTATGGCTACACCTTC.

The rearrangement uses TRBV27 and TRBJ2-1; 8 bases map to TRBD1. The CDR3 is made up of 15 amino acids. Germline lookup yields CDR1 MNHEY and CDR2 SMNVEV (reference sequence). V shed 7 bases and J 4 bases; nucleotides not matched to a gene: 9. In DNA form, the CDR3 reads TGTGCCAGCATGCAGGGGGCCACCATTTACAATGAGCAGTTCTTC. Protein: CASMQGATIYNEQFF.

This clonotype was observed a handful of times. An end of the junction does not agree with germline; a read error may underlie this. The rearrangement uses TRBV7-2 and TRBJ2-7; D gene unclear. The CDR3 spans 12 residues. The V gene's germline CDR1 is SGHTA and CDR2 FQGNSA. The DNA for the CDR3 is TGTGTCAGCAGCTTTAGCAACTACGAGCAGTACTTC. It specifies CVSSFSNYEQYF.

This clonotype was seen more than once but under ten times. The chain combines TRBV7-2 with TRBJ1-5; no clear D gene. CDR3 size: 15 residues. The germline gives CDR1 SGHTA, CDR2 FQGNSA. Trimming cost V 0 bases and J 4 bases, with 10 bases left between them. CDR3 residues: CASSLASGRNQPQHF. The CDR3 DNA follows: TGTGCCAGCAGCTTAGCGTCGGGAAGGAATCAGCCCCAGCATTTT.

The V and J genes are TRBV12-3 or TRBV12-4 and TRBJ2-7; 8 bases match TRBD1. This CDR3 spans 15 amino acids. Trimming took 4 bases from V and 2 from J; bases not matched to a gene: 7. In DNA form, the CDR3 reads TGTGCCAGCAGTTCTTCAGGACAGGGCCCCTACGAGCAGTACTTC. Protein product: CASSSSGQGPYEQYF.

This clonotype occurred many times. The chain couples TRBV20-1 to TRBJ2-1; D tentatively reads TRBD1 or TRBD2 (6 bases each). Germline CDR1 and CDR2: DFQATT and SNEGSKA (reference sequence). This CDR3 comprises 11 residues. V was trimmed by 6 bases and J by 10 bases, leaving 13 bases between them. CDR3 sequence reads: CSALGGIEQFF. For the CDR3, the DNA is TGCAGTGCCCTAGGGGGGATCGAGCAGTTCTTC.

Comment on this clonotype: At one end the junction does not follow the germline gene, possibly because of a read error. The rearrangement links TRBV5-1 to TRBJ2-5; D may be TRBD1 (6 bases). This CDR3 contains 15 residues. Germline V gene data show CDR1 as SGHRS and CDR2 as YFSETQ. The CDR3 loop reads CTSSTRRDTQETQYF. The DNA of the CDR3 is TGCACCAGCAGCACACGTCGGGACACCCAAGAGACCCAGTACTTC.

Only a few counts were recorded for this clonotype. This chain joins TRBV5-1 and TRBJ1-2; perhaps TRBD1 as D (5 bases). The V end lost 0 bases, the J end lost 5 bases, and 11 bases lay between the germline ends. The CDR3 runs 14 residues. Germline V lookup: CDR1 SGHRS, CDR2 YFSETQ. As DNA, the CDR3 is TGCGCCAGCAGCTTGGCCGACAGCGGATATGGCTACACCTTC. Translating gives CASSLADSGYGYTF.

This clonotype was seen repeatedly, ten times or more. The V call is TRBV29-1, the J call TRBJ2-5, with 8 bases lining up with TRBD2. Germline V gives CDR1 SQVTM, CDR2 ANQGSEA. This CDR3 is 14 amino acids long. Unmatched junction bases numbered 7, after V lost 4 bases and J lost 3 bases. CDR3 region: CSVVVRGGEETQYF. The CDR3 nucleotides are TGCAGCGTTGTAGTTCGGGGGGGCGAAGAGACCCAGTACTTC. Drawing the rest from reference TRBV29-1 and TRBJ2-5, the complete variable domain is SAVISQKPSRDICQRGTSLTIQCQVDSQVTMMFWYRQQPGQSLTLIATANQGSEATYESGFVIDKFPISRPNLTFSTLTVSNMSPEDSSIYLCSVVVRGGEETQYFGPGTRLLVL.

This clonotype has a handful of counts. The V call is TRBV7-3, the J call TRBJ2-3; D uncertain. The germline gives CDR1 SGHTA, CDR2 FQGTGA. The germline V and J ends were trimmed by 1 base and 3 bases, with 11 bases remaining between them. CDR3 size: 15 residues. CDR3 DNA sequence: TGTGCCAGCAGCTTAAGTGTCGTGGGAACAGATACGCAGTATTTT. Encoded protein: CASSLSVVGTDTQYF. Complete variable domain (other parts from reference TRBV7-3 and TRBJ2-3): GAGVSQTPSNKVTEKGKYVELRCDPISGHTALYWYRQSLGQGPEFLIYFQGTGAADDSGLPNDRFFAVRPEGSVSTLKIQRTERGDSAVYLCASSLSVVGTDTQYFGPGTRLTVL.

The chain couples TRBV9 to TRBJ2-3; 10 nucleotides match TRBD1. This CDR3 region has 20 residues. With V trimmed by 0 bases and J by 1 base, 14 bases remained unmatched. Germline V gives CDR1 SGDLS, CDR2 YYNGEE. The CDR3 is CASSVGEGQGRYRRTDTQYF. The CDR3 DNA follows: TGTGCCAGCAGCGTAGGGGAGGGACAGGGGCGATACAGGCGCACAGATACGCAGTATTTT. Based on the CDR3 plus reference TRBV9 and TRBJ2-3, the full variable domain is DSGVTQTPKHLITATGQRVTLRCSPRSGDLSVYWYQQSLDQGLQFLIQYYNGEERAKGNILERFSAQQFPDLHSELNLSSLELGDSALYFCASSVGEGQGRYRRTDTQYFGPGTRLTVL.